This TCR beta chain was sequenced for a study of T cells in Graves' hyperthyroidism and ophthalmopathy. Whole-study results and caveats: Ophthalmopathy and stable hyperthyroidism were told apart by a 13 V-J model. In blood, most of the thyroid clonotypes expanded above 0.001 were also present. Ophthalmopathy was predicted by the model a median of about 6.7 months ahead of onset.

Exclusion followed for patients with uncontrolled infection, other autoimmune disease, pregnancy or lactation. The TCR beta CDR3 regions underwent amplification using RNA transcripts as the source. In the first-round RT-PCR of the TCR CDR3, the HTBI primer set was used. TCRdb recomputed calls from the multiplex PCR reads with MiXCR, one row per CDR3 protein. Here the sample spans roughly 580,000 distinct CDR3 sequences, roughly 13% being singletons. Looked up from germline, CDR1 is SQVTM and CDR2 is ANQGSEA. The CDR3 loop spans 16 amino acids. Trimming removed 6 bases from V and 1 base from J; junction bases left unmatched: 13. This clonotype was observed many times. Its antigen is as yet unknown.

This chain connects TRBV29-1 to TRBJ2-7, with TRBD1 identical over 9 bases. The source material was blood. The receptor was derived from a young woman with Graves' hyperthyroidism that later progressed to Graves' ophthalmopathy. The CDR3 DNA is TGCAGCGTCCCATCCGGGACAGGGTTGCGATCCTACGAGCAGTACTTC. It translates to CSVPSGTGLRSYEQYF.